This T cell receptor beta chain was sequenced in a study of identical twins. The table lists this clonotype with a few counts. TCRdb recomputed calls from the 5' RACE reads with MiXCR, one row per CDR3 protein. The table shows roughly 540,000 distinct CDR3 sequences, with less than 25% occurring only once. This CDR3 is 15 amino acids long. The ends lost 0 bases at V and 6 bases at J; junction bases unmatched: 5. CDR1 is DFQATT, CDR2 SNEGSKA, per germline (reference sequence). This sample also belongs to another study, concerning T cells expressing NK-cell markers. That work adds: Sorted CD3+CD56-NKG2C+, CD3+CD56+NKG2C- and CD3+CD56+NKG2C+ T cells were the source of the TCR beta repertoires. One of eight sequenced donors was HCMV-seronegative; the other seven were seropositive. For four donors, these clonotypes were likewise the leading ones in the CD3+CD56-NKG2C+ fraction.

Sequenced input: CD4+ T cells sorted from blood. The TCR comes from a woman aged 18-29 years in good health. The chain has TRBV20-1 and TRBJ2-1, with TRBD1 matching 10 bases. Here the CDR3 DNA reads TGCAGTGCTAGAGATTTGGGGACAGGGGTCAATGAGCAGTTCTTC. Residues: CSARDLGTGVNEQFF.